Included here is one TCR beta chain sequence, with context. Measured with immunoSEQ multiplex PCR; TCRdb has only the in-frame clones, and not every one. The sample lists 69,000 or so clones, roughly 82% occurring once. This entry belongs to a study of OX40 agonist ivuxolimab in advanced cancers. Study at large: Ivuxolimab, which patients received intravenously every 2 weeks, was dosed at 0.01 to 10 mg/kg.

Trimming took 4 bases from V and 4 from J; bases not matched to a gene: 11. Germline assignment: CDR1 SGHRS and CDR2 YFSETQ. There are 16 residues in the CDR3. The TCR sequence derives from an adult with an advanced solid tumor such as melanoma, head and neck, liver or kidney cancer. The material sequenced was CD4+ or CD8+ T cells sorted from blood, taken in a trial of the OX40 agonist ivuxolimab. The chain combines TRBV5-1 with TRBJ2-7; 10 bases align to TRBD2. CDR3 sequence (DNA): TGCGCCAGCAGCCCATCAGCGGGGGGGCCTATATACGAGCAGTACTTC. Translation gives CASSPSAGGPIYEQYF.